This T cell receptor (beta chain) was sequenced during a study of T-cell reconstitution after alpha-beta-depleted transplantation in children (dated by TCRdb to the mid-2010s). Notes on the research overall: Using TCR repertoire profiling, the study followed T-cell immune reconstitution in a quantitative way in children after TCRalphabeta/CD19-depleted allogeneic hematopoietic cell transplantation. General study outcomes and caveats: The apparently early recovery of alphabetaT-cell counts about two months after transplant reportedly depended on only several hundred rapidly expanded clones that came from non-depleted graft cells. In some patients, the high TCRbeta diversity seen at day 60 was put down to recipient T cells and intrathymic progenitors that had survived conditioning. Over the following months the frequencies of hyperexpanded clones went down, and after one year T-cell counts and TCRbeta diversity were mostly credited to newly produced T cells.

This clonotype is a singleton in its sample. There is no known antigen for this receptor. The record has no base qualities; no much larger clone is one base away. One read amounts to weak evidence. From the germline V gene, CDR1 is ENHRY and CDR2 is SYGVKD. Taken from cysteine to phenylalanine, the CDR3 has 13 residues. Only CDR3 DNA remains: 39 bases, in frame from the first base. The junction shows trimming of 6 bases on V and 6 bases on J, plus 15 bases between the germline ends. The treatment or condition label corresponds to: allogeneic hematopoietic cell transplantation with graft depleted of TCRalphabeta T cells and CD19 B cells. Transplant recipients were children who received TCRalphabeta/CD19-depleted allogeneic hematopoietic cell grafts. The library came from PCR. Sequencing was performed on an Illumina HiSeq 2500. TCR libraries were prepared with molecular barcoding, using unique molecular identifiers to normalize TCRbeta repertoire quantification. Through fastp at Q25 and MiXCR, TCRdb rebuilt clones from the public reads, retaining in-frame beta chains. Identical CDR3 proteins give one entry, which carries the most common genes and DNA. Here the sample has 70,000 to 95,000 distinct CDR3 sequences; roughly a sixth occur a single time. About 19% of the sample goes to the ten largest clones.

Source: PBMCs, mostly from graft donor cells, taken 180 days after TCRalphabeta/CD19-depleted stem cell transplant. The origin of this receptor is a male patient between 2 and 10 years old who had a stem cell transplant for acute lymphoblastic leukemia, so the T cells may come from the graft donor. The V and J genes are TRBV10-3 and TRBJ2-7; the D gene cannot be resolved beyond TRBD1 or TRBD2, each matching 6 bases. In nucleotides, the sequence is TGTGCCATCAGCCCCGGGGGCCTCTGCGAGCAGTACTTC. Its translation is CAISPGGLCEQYF.